These T cell receptor beta chains were read from a single sample in a study of molecular identifiers for immune sequencing clone quantification. Each CDR3 protein gets one entry after TCRdb re-called the PCR reads with MiXCR. The sample lists a few hundred thousand distinct CDR3 sequences, about a fifth occurring once. Sequencing was performed on naive CD8+ T cells from blood, with Jurkat cell RNA spiked in. These receptors all stem from a human donor in good health. Some libraries in this study had Jurkat cell RNA spiked in. The CDR3 runs from the conserved cysteine through the conserved F or W. The D gene is left open where the match is weak. Clone sizes are given selectively: once, few, many, or a class where the clone is expanded.

-	TRBJ2-1	TRBV4-3	-	CASSQNAGPYNEQFF	TGCGCCAGCAGCCAAAACGCCGGACCTTACAATGAGCAGTTCTTC
-	TRBJ2-3	TRBV27	TRBD2	CASSLYLAGGTSTGTQYF	TGTGCCAGCAGTTTATACTTAGCGGGGGGAACTAGCACAGGTACGCAGTATTTT
-	TRBJ2-3	TRBV9	TRBD2	CASSAPGLATSTDTQYF	TGTGCCAGCAGCGCACCGGGACTAGCGACTAGCACAGATACGCAGTATTTT
few	TRBJ1-1	TRBV2	-	CASSAHEEYTEAFF	TGTGCCAGCAGTGCCCACGAGGAGTACACTGAAGCTTTCTTT
-	TRBJ2-1	TRBV19	TRBD2	CASSIGAGSYNERFF	TGTGCCAGTAGTATAGGAGCGGGGTCCTACAATGAGCGGTTCTTC
few	TRBJ2-5	TRBV3-1	-	CASSHRAEYQETQYF	TGTGCCAGCAGCCACCGGGCTGAGTACCAAGAGACCCAGTACTTC
many	TRBJ2-5	TRBV4-1	-	CASRYLPDYPPQETQYF	TGCGCCAGCAGATACCTCCCCGACTACCCACCCCAAGAGACCCAGTACTTC
few	TRBJ2-5	TRBV6-5	TRBD1	CASSLGQGAEGETQYF	TGTGCCAGCAGTCTTGGGCAGGGGGCGGAGGGAGAGACCCAGTACTTC
few	TRBJ2-1	TRBV6-6	-	CASSYSWGNEQFF	TGTGCCAGCAGTTACTCGTGGGGAAATGAGCAGTTCTTC
many	TRBJ2-6	TRBV5-6	-	CASSLRISGANVLTF	TGTGCCAGCAGCTTAAGGATCTCTGGGGCCAACGTCCTGACTTTC
few	TRBJ2-6	TRBV27	-	CASRDSRSGANVLTF	TGTGCCAGCAGAGACAGCCGATCTGGGGCCAACGTCCTGACTTTC
many	TRBJ2-1	TRBV4-1	TRBD2	CASSQAPSGGYNEQFF	TGCGCCAGCAGCCAAGCTCCCAGCGGGGGATACAATGAGCAGTTCTTC
-	TRBJ2-2	TRBV9	TRBD1	CASRQGATGELFF	TGTGCCAGCCGACAGGGGGCTACCGGGGAGCTGTTTTTT
many	TRBJ1-6	TRBV6-2/TRBV6-3	-	CASSYGPDSPLHF	TGTGCCAGCAGTTACGGGCCGGATTCACCCCTCCACTTT
many	TRBJ1-5	TRBV28	-	CASGDHNQPQHF	TGTGCCAGTGGGGACCACAATCAGCCCCAGCATTTT
-	TRBJ1-5	TRBV30	TRBD1	CAWSQQGAQPQHF	TGTGCCTGGAGTCAACAGGGGGCTCAGCCCCAGCATTTT
few	TRBJ1-2	TRBV30	-	CAWQKTQGDGYTF	TGTGCCTGGCAAAAAACCCAGGGAGATGGCTACACCTTC